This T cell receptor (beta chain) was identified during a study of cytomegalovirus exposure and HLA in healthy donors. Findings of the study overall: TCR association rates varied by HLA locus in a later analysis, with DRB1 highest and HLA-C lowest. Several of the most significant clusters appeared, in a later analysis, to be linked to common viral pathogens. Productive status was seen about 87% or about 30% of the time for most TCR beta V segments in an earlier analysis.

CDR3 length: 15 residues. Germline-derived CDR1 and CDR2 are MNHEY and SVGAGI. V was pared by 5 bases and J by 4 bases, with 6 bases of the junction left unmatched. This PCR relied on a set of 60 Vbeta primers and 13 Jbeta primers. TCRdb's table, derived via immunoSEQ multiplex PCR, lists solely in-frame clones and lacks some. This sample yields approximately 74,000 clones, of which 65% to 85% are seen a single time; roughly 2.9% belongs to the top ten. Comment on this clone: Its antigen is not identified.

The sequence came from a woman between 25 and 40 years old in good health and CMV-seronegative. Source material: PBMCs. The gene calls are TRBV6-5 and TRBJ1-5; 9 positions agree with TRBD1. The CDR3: CASSRQGVGNQPQHF. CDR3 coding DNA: TGTGCCAGCAGTCGACAGGGGGTCGGGAATCAGCCCCAGCATTTT.